This entry lists 23 T cell receptor beta chains sequenced from one sample in a study of CD8 T cells in Susac syndrome. Random hexamers served to reverse transcribe roughly 0.45 to 1 ug RNA. MiXCR, applied by TCRdb to the immunoSEQ multiplex PCR reads, yields one record per CDR3 protein. The repertoire holds approximately 75,000 distinct CDR3 sequences, with approximately 95% as singletons. Sequencing used CD8+ T cells from PBMCs. The receptors shown here come from a human donor in good health.

The chain employs TRBV5-1 and TRBJ2-1; TRBD1 is a possible D gene (7 bases). Trimming removed 5 bases from V and 4 bases from J, with 13 bases in between. Looked up from germline, CDR1 is SGHRS and CDR2 is YFSETQ. The length of the CDR3 is 14 residues. The CDR3 nucleotides are TGCGCCAGCAGAGGAGGGGGCGCGTACAATGAGCAGTTCTTC. Translation gives CASRGGGAYNEQFF.

The chain uses TRBV6-5 and TRBJ2-5; D is perhaps TRBD2 (6 bases). The V end lost 6 bases, the J end lost 5 bases, and 16 bases lay between the germline ends. Germline values: CDR1 MNHEY, CDR2 SVGAGI. This CDR3 contains 14 residues. The CDR3 reads CASRLDGGRETQYF. CDR3 coding DNA: TGTGCCAGCAGATTGGACGGGGGAAGGGAGACCCAGTACTTC.

V is TRBV5-6 and J is TRBJ1-2, with D perhaps TRBD1 (5 bases). Germline CDR1 is SGHDT and CDR2 is YYEEEE. The CDR3 consists of 14 residues. Trimming took off 5 bases at V and 8 bases at J, with 19 bases between the two ends. The CDR3 region has the DNA TGTGCCAGCAGTCCTCCGGGACCGGGTCGAGGCTACACCTTC. Amino acid sequence: CASSPPGPGRGYTF. The full variable domain, rest sourced from reference TRBV5-6 and TRBJ1-2, is DAGVTQSPTHLIKTRGQQVTLRCSPKSGHDTVSWYQQALGQGPQFIFQYYEEEERQRGNFPDRFSGHQFPNYSSELNVNALLLGDSALYLCASSPPGPGRGYTFGSGTRLTVV.

The V call is TRBV5-1, the J call TRBJ1-1, with no clear D. With 0 bases removed from V and 1 base from J, the gap between germline ends came to 10 bases. The germline gives CDR1 SGHRS, CDR2 YFSETQ. CDR3 length: 15 amino acids. For the CDR3, the DNA is TGCGCCAGCAGCTTGGGGATGTGGGAGAACACTGAAGCTTTCTTT. It specifies CASSLGMWENTEAFF.

The chain has TRBV30 and TRBJ2-1; 8 positions agree with TRBD1. CDR1 is GTSNPN, CDR2 SVGIG, per germline (reference sequence). The CDR3 has 12 residues. With V trimmed by 2 bases and J by 9 bases, 3 bases remained unmatched. The DNA for the CDR3 is TGTGCCTGGAGTACAGGGGGTAGTGAGCAGTTCTTC. Encoded protein: CAWSTGGSEQFF.

The V call is TRBV24-1, the J call TRBJ2-1; D ambiguous. This CDR3 has 13 residues. Germline V gene data show CDR1 as KGHDR and CDR2 as SFDVKD. V dropped 4 bases and J dropped 4 bases, with 7 bases sitting between them. CDR3 sequence: CATSERLYNEQFF. The CDR3 DNA reads TGTGCCACCAGTGAGCGCTTGTACAATGAGCAGTTCTTC.

The sample holds one count of this clonotype. V usage is TRBV19 and J usage is TRBJ1-5; TRBD1 aligns across 10 bases. This CDR3 is built from 17 residues. The ends lost 5 bases at V and 5 bases at J; junction bases unmatched: 12. Germline lookup yields CDR1 LNHDA and CDR2 SQIVND (reference sequence). The CDR3 nucleotides are TGTGCCAGTAGTGACCGTGCTCTCGGGACAGGGGATCAGCCCCAGCATTTT. Its translation is CASSDRALGTGDQPQHF.

The chain carries TRBV20-1 and TRBJ1-5; 8 bases are a match to TRBD1. After removal of 2 bases from V and 0 bases from J, the junction contained 9 bases not matched to a gene. In germline, CDR1 is DFQATT, CDR2 SNEGSKA (reference sequence). The CDR3 runs 17 residues. The CDR3 nucleotides are TGCAGTGCTAGATTCAAAGGGACAGGTTATAGCAATCAGCCCCAGCATTTT. This codes for CSARFKGTGYSNQPQHF.

The chain uses TRBV3-1 and TRBJ2-3, with 7 bases fitting TRBD1. Germline V CDR1 and CDR2: LGHDT, YNNKEL (reference sequence). The CDR3 totals 14 residues. The V and J ends lost 2 bases and 4 bases, in that order; junction bases with no gene match: 3. CDR3 loop: CASSQTGAADTQYF. CDR3 DNA sequence: TGTGCCAGCAGCCAAACAGGGGCGGCAGATACGCAGTATTTT.

The J gene is TRBJ1-2, the V gene TRBV29-1; 12 positions match TRBD1. The CDR3 contains 16 residues. CDR1 SQVTM and CDR2 ANQGSEA come from the germline V gene. After removal of 6 bases from V and 6 bases from J, the junction contained 14 bases not matched to a gene. CDR3 region: CSVTAGTGGVGDGYTF. The CDR3 bases are TGCAGCGTAACAGCCGGGACAGGGGGCGTAGGAGATGGCTACACCTTC.

The chain is built from TRBV28 and TRBJ1-1; the D is unclear. CDR3 length: 14 amino acids. The germline gives CDR1 MDHEN, CDR2 SYDVKM. Deletions cut 3 bases from V and 0 bases from J, with 8 bases between. In DNA form, the CDR3 reads TGTGCCAGCAGTTTGGCTCACATGAACACTGAAGCTTTCTTT. It encodes CASSLAHMNTEAFF.

Points on this clonotype: The CDR3 does not close with the conserved phenylalanine or tryptophan, likely indicating a read error. The J gene is TRBJ2-1, the V gene TRBV28, with D perhaps matching TRBD2 (6 bases). V gave up 6 bases and J gave up 7 bases, with 10 bases separating them. Per the germline V gene, CDR1 is MDHEN and CDR2 is SYDVKM. The CDR3 is 12 residues long. The CDR3 coding sequence is TGTGCCAGCAGGGTAGGGAGGAATGAGCAGTTCCTC. It translates to CASRVGRNEQFL.

The chain links TRBV28 to TRBJ1-1; no reliable D call. Trimming pared 5 bases from V and 4 bases from J, leaving 14 bases between. This CDR3 comprises 14 residues. The germline gives CDR1 MDHEN, CDR2 SYDVKM. CDR3 amino acids: CASSHPSRSTEAFF. CDR3 DNA sequence: TGTGCCAGCAGTCATCCCTCGAGGAGCACTGAAGCTTTCTTT.

V and J are TRBV10-3 and TRBJ1-3; 7 bases agree with TRBD1. Germline loops: CDR1 ENHRY, CDR2 SYGVKD. CDR3 size: 12 residues. The DNA of the CDR3 is TGTGCACAAGGGGGCACTGGAAACACCATATATTTT. It yields the protein CAQGGTGNTIYF.

This clonotype was seen once. The chain has TRBV27 and TRBJ1-4; perhaps TRBD1 as D (5 bases). This CDR3 has 13 residues. V was trimmed by 6 bases and J by 7 bases, leaving 12 bases between them. Germline V gene data show CDR1 as MNHEY and CDR2 as SMNVEV (reference sequence). In nucleotides, the CDR3 is TGTGCCAGCAGCCCGTATGGGGGTGAAAAACTGTTTTTT. Translating gives CASSPYGGEKLFF.

CDR3 in amino acids: CASSQSKGAGSPLHF. Written as DNA, the CDR3 is TGCGCCAGCAGTCAATCCAAGGGGGCCGGGTCACCCCTCCACTTT. V gene TRBV23-1 combines with J gene TRBJ1-6, with TRBD1 matching over 7 bases. TRBV23-1 is an open reading frame whose function is uncertain. V trimming: 0 bases; J trimming: 10 bases; junction bases outside the gene matches: 6. The CDR3 length is 15 residues.

The V and J genes are TRBV29-1 and TRBJ2-1; 7 bases fit TRBD2. From germline, CDR1 is SQVTM and CDR2 ANQGSEA. The CDR3 runs to 13 residues. The J segment lost 3 bases and the V segment lost 7 bases, leaving 6 bases of the junction unmatched. The CDR3 bases are TGCAGCGCTGGGGGGGGTATCTACAATGAGCAGTTCTTC. The encoded protein is CSAGGGIYNEQFF.

The rearrangement uses TRBV9 and TRBJ2-1; D is unclear. Trimming cost V 0 bases and J 8 bases, with 12 bases left between them. The germline CDR1 and CDR2 sequences are SGDLS and YYNGEE. This CDR3 comprises 14 residues. The CDR3 DNA reads as TGTGCCAGCAGCGTAGGCCGAGGCGTCGATGAGCAGTTCTTC. This codes for CASSVGRGVDEQFF.

V gene TRBV7-8 combines with J gene TRBJ2-7; D possibly matches TRBD1 or TRBD2 (5 bases each). The germline V gene has CDR1 SGHVS and CDR2 FQNEAQ. CDR3 size: 15 residues. Trimming shortened V by 5 bases and J by 4 bases, and 18 bases separated the two germline ends. The CDR3 DNA reads TGTGCCAGCAGCCCCAACCCCGGGGCGGATTACGAGCAGTACGTC. This sequence encodes CASSPNPGADYEQYV.

This clonotype was seen a handful of times. This chain links TRBV12-3 or TRBV12-4 with TRBJ2-1; no clear D. Between the trimmed V and J ends, which lost 3 bases and 8 bases, there was a span of 11 bases. The CDR3 is 13 residues long. DNA of the CDR3: TGTGCCAGCAGTTTGAGAGGCCGCGATGAGCAGTTCTTC. Protein: CASSLRGRDEQFF.

This clonotype showed up just once. The chain is built from TRBV5-1 and TRBJ2-7, with TRBD2 matching over 10 bases. The CDR3 runs 15 residues. The germline CDR1 and CDR2 sequences are SGHRS and YFSETQ. V trimming: 3 bases; J trimming: 5 bases; junction bases outside the gene matches: 8. The CDR3 loop is CASSSSGGPIHEQYF. The DNA for the CDR3 is TGCGCCAGCAGCTCTAGCGGGGGCCCAATCCACGAGCAGTACTTC. The full variable domain, in which reference TRBV5-1 and TRBJ2-7 provide the parts outside the CDR3, is KAGVTQTPRYLIKTRGQQVTLSCSPISGHRSVSWYQQTPGQGLQFLFEYFSETQRNKGNFPGRFSGRQFSNSRSEMNVSTLELGDSALYLCASSSSGGPIHEQYFGPGTRLTVT.

The V and J genes are TRBV18 and TRBJ2-6; D is perhaps TRBD1 (6 bases). Germline V gene data show CDR1 as KGHSH and CDR2 as LQKENI. This CDR3 is 17 amino acids long. V was pared by 1 base and J by 0 bases, with 10 bases between. CDR3 loop: CASSPRDTSSGANVLTF. The CDR3 DNA sequence: TGTGCCAGCTCACCACGGGACACCAGCTCTGGGGCCAACGTCCTGACTTTC. The full variable domain, completed using reference TRBV18 and TRBJ2-6, is NAGVMQNPRHLVRRRGQEARLRCSPMKGHSHVYWYRQLPEEGLKFMVYLQKENIIDESGMPKERFSAEFPKEGPSILRIQQVVRGDSAAYFCASSPRDTSSGANVLTFGAGSRLTVL.

V and J are TRBV7-8 and TRBJ2-7; D is undetermined. The CDR3 has 11 amino acids. Germline V gene sequence: CDR1 SGHVS, CDR2 FQNEAQ. V lost 2 bases and J lost 5, with 4 bases in between. This CDR3 reads CASSLNNEQYF. In DNA form, the CDR3 reads TGTGCCAGCAGCTTAAATAACGAGCAGTACTTC.